These 15 T cell receptor beta chains were all obtained from the same sample, sequenced in a study of T cell responses to AZD1222 COVID-19 vaccine. The table came from immunoSEQ multiplex PCR; TCRdb's copy has only in-frame clones and leaves some out. Of about 140,000 clones listed, about nine tenths are singletons. This material consisted of peripheral blood, taken on day 0 of AZD1222 vaccination. These receptors came from an adult in good health.

The rearrangement joins TRBV12-3 or TRBV12-4 to TRBJ2-2; 7 bases fit TRBD1. V dropped 6 bases and J dropped 7; count of bases not matched to a gene: 5. This CDR3 has 13 residues. CDR3 loop: CASRETGVGELFF. The CDR3 DNA sequence: TGTGCCAGCAGGGAAACAGGGGTCGGGGAGCTGTTTTTT.

V gene TRBV28 combines with J gene TRBJ2-7; the D gene is possibly TRBD2 (5 bases). This CDR3 is built from 14 residues. The V gene lost 2 bases and the J gene lost 0 bases, with 8 bases spanning the gap. The germline V gene has CDR1 MDHEN and CDR2 SYDVKM. CDR3 residues: CASSLAGYSYEQYF. The CDR3 DNA is TGTGCCAGCAGTTTAGCGGGTTACTCCTACGAGCAGTACTTC. The full variable domain, completed using reference TRBV28 and TRBJ2-7, is DVKVTQSSRYLVKRTGEKVFLECVQDMDHENMFWYRQDPGLGLRLIYFSYDVKMKEKGDIPEGYSVSREKKERFSLILESASTNQTSMYLCASSLAGYSYEQYFGPGTRLTVT.

The chain uses TRBV18 and TRBJ1-1; tentative D call: TRBD1 (5 bases). CDR1 KGHSH and CDR2 LQKENI come from the germline V gene. The CDR3 length is 14 residues. Trimming took 4 bases from V and 1 from J, leaving 10 bases between them. The CDR3 here is CASSRDRQNTEAFF. The CDR3 DNA follows: TGTGCCAGCTCACGCGACAGACAGAACACTGAAGCTTTCTTT. The full variable domain, rest sourced from reference TRBV18 and TRBJ1-1, is NAGVMQNPRHLVRRRGQEARLRCSPMKGHSHVYWYRQLPEEGLKFMVYLQKENIIDESGMPKERFSAEFPKEGPSILRIQQVVRGDSAAYFCASSRDRQNTEAFFGQGTRLTVV.

The chain has TRBV7-8 and TRBJ2-7; D remains ambiguous. V lost 5 bases and J lost 3, with 5 bases in between. The V gene's germline CDR1 is SGHVS and CDR2 FQNEAQ. This CDR3 spans 11 amino acids. The CDR3, as DNA: TGTGCCAGCAGCCCCGGCTACGAGCAGTACTTC. Its translation is CASSPGYEQYF.

J is TRBJ2-3 and V is TRBV6-4; a weak D match, TRBD2 (6 bases). V was pared by 2 bases and J by 4 bases, with 7 bases between. This CDR3 has 13 residues. Per the germline V gene, CDR1 is MRHNA and CDR2 is SNTAGT. The CDR3, as DNA: TGTGCCAGCAGTGACGGGGACTCAGATACGCAGTATTTT. As protein: CASSDGDSDTQYF.

This clone ranks as medium-sized. The V and J genes are TRBV25-1 and TRBJ1-1; D call uncertain. Per the germline V gene, CDR1 is MGHDK and CDR2 is SYGVNS. The CDR3 totals 13 residues. Trimming took 2 bases from V and 1 from J, leaving 5 bases between them. CDR3 protein: CASSERENTEAFF. DNA of the CDR3: TGTGCCAGCAGTGAAAGGGAGAACACTGAAGCTTTCTTT. Combining the CDR3 with reference TRBV25-1 and TRBJ1-1 gives the whole variable domain EADIYQTPRYLVIGTGKKITLECSQTMGHDKMYWYQQDPGMELHLIHYSYGVNSTEKGDLSSESTVSRIRTEHFPLTLESARPSHTSQYLCASSERENTEAFFGQGTRLTVV.

The CDR3: CASSLAGGADNEQFF. In DNA, the CDR3 is TGCGCCAGCAGCTTGGCCGGGGGGGCTGACAATGAGCAGTTCTTC. This sequence joins TRBV5-1 and TRBJ2-1; 8 nucleotides agree with TRBD2. J was trimmed by 5 bases and V by 0 bases; bases with no gene match: 4. Germline assignment: CDR1 SGHRS and CDR2 YFSETQ. The CDR3 is made up of 15 amino acids.

The rearrangement links TRBV27 to TRBJ1-2; D unclear. Germline lookup yields CDR1 MNHEY and CDR2 SMNVEV (reference sequence). The CDR3 runs to 13 residues. Trimming took off 5 bases at V and 8 bases at J, with 15 bases between the two ends. CDR3 protein: CASSSQPVGGYTF. CDR3 sequence (DNA): TGTGCCAGCAGTAGCCAACCAGTGGGGGGCTACACCTTC.

The CDR3 nucleotides are TGTGCCAGCAGTTCCTTACAATCGACAGGGACTGGAAACACCATATATTTT. Translated, it gives CASSSLQSTGTGNTIYF. The chain links TRBV28 to TRBJ1-3, with TRBD1 identical over 7 bases. The CDR3 loop spans 17 amino acids. CDR1 is MDHEN, CDR2 SYDVKM, per germline. The trim removed 4 bases at V and 2 bases at J, leaving 11 bases unmatched.

The J gene is TRBJ1-4, the V gene TRBV5-5; TRBD1 matches 9 bases. The CDR3 totals 16 residues. The trim removed 3 bases at V and 11 bases at J, leaving 14 bases unmatched. CDR1 is SGHKS, CDR2 YYEKEE, per germline (reference sequence). The CDR3 loop is CASSSGMTGGQSKLFF. The CDR3 nucleotides read TGTGCCAGCAGCTCCGGAATGACAGGGGGGCAGTCCAAACTGTTTTTT.

This clone was observed at least ten times. The V and J genes are TRBV11-2 and TRBJ2-1, with D possibly being TRBD1 or TRBD2 (6 bases each). This CDR3 has 14 residues. Trimming took off 5 bases at V and 7 bases at J, with 15 bases between the two ends. CDR1 is SGHAT and CDR2 is FQNNGV in the germline V gene. The CDR3 coding sequence is TGTGCCAGCAGCAGGACCGGGGGCAGGAATGAGCAGTTCTTC. As protein: CASSRTGGRNEQFF.

The gene calls are TRBV5-1 and TRBJ2-7; 7 nucleotides align to TRBD1. Losses at the gene ends were 4 bases for V and 2 bases for J; bases not matched to a gene: 6. The length of the CDR3 is 14 residues. The V gene's germline CDR1 is SGHRS and CDR2 YFSETQ. The CDR3 DNA reads as TGCGCCAGCAGCCCCCGGGACAGAGCCTACGAGCAGTACTTC. Protein product: CASSPRDRAYEQYF.

The V call is TRBV11-2, the J call TRBJ2-5; TRBD2 might be the D (5 bases). Germline V CDR1 and CDR2: SGHAT, FQNNGV. This CDR3 region has 12 residues. V lost 3 bases and J 5 bases, leaving 7 bases between the germline ends. The CDR3 region is CASSFSGETQYF. The CDR3 DNA sequence: TGTGCCAGCAGCTTTTCGGGGGAGACCCAGTACTTC.

The chain joins TRBV5-1 to TRBJ1-4; 7 bases agree with TRBD1. V trimming: 3 bases; J trimming: 4 bases; junction bases outside the gene matches: 3. The CDR3 runs 14 residues. Germline assignment: CDR1 SGHRS and CDR2 YFSETQ. CDR3 residues: CASSSGQVNEKLFF. DNA for the CDR3: TGCGCCAGCAGCTCCGGACAGGTTAATGAAAAACTGTTTTTT.

This clone was observed a handful of times. The chain uses TRBV7-3 and TRBJ1-2; tentatively, D is TRBD1 (6 bases). V was cut by 1 base and J by 7 bases, with 16 bases left in between. The CDR3 runs 15 residues. Germline V gene sequence: CDR1 SGHTA, CDR2 FQGTGA. CDR3 DNA sequence: TGTGCCAGCAGCTTAAGCCCCCAGGGGATAGGTGGCTACACCTTC. This translates into CASSLSPQGIGGYTF.